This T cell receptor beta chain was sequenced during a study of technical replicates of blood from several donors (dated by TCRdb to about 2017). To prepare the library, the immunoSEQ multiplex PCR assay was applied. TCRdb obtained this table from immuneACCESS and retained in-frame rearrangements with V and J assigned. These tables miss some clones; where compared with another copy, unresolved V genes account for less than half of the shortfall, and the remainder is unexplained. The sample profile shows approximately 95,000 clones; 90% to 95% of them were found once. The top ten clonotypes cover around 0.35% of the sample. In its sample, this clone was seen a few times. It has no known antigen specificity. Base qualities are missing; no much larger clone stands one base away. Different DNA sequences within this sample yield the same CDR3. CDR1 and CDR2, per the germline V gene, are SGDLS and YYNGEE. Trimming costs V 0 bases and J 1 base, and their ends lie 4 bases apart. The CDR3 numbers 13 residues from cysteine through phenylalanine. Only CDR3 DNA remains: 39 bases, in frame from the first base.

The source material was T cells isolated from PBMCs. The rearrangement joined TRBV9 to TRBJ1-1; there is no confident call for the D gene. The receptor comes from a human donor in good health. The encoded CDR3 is CASSVAGNTEAFF. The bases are TGTGCCAGCAGCGTAGCAGGGAACACTGAAGCTTTCTTT. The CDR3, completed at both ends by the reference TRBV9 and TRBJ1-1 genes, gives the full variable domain DSGVTQTPKHLITATGQRVTLRCSPRSGDLSVYWYQQSLDQGLQFLIQYYNGEERAKGNILERFSAQQFPDLHSELNLSSLELGDSALYFCASSVAGNTEAFFGQGTRLTVV.